One and the same sample provided the 18 T cell receptor beta chains below, sequenced in a study of T-cell memory formation after mild COVID-19 (dated by TCRdb to about 2021). The library relied on 5' RACE. The reads were generated on an Illumina NovaSeq 6000. TCRdb reworked the public reads: Q25 trimming with fastp, MiXCR clone assembly, productive beta chains retained. Each CDR3 protein gets just one entry, which takes the most common genes and DNA from the rows behind it. This sample is represented by approximately 500,000 distinct CDR3 sequences; approximately 25% of them were singletons. Under 15% of the sample comes from the top ten. The sequenced sample consisted of PBMCs or a T cell subset sorted from them (not recorded which). These receptors were taken from an adult woman who had mild COVID-19 (a few samples of this study predate the infection). The sample titles of this study are shuffled in the database, so cell type and time point are left out; the donor was told from shared clones.

V is TRBV7-8 and J is TRBJ1-2; D is uncertain. This CDR3 is built from 13 residues. The V end lost 1 base, the J end lost 4 bases, and 7 bases lay between the germline ends. Germline V CDR1 and CDR2: SGHVS, FQNEAQ. Here the CDR3 DNA reads TGTGCCAGCAGCTTAGATCTGGGCTATGGCTACACCTTC. It specifies CASSLDLGYGYTF.

V and J are TRBV5-1 and TRBJ1-1, with TRBD1 matching over 9 bases. The CDR3 has 14 amino acids. Germline V CDR1 and CDR2: SGHRS, YFSETQ. With V trimmed by 3 bases and J by 3 bases, 3 bases remained unmatched. CDR3 nucleotides: TGCGCCAGCAGCTGGCGGGACAGGGACACTGAAGCTTTCTTT. The encoded protein is CASSWRDRDTEAFF.

The count of this clonotype is one. The chain links TRBV7-9 to TRBJ2-1; no clear D gene. The V end was cut by 6 bases, the J end by 0 bases, with 18 bases between. CDR3 length: 17 amino acids. The germline V gene has CDR1 SEHNR and CDR2 FQNEAQ (reference sequence). The CDR3 loop is CASSPLPGPSSYNEQFF. The CDR3 DNA is TGTGCCAGCAGTCCTTTACCTGGTCCGAGCTCCTACAATGAGCAGTTCTTC.

This clonotype has only a few counts. The V and J genes are TRBV30 and TRBJ1-1; D perhaps matches TRBD1 (6 bases). The CDR3 has 10 amino acids. Per germline, CDR1 GTSNPN and CDR2 SVGIG (reference sequence). Trimming left V 4 bases short and J 8 bases short, with 8 bases between. The CDR3 sequence is CAWIGGEAFF. Written as DNA, the CDR3 is TGTGCCTGGATAGGGGGAGAAGCTTTCTTT.

This clonotype was detected a few times. The J gene is TRBJ2-7, the V gene TRBV10-3; possible D gene TRBD2, 5 bases. The CDR3 extends over 12 amino acids. The germline CDR1 and CDR2 sequences are ENHRY and SYGVKD. The ends were cut back, 10 bases at V and 4 bases at J, with 14 bases in the middle. This CDR3 is CATSSGRYEQYF. Here the CDR3 DNA reads TGTGCCACCTCGTCGGGGAGATACGAGCAGTACTTC.

This sequence joins TRBV12-3 or TRBV12-4 and TRBJ2-5; D remains unclear. V was cut by 5 bases and J by 7 bases, with 17 bases left in between. The CDR3 runs to 14 residues. The CDR3 reads CASSPSDPTGTQYF. The CDR3 DNA reads TGTGCCAGCAGTCCGTCGGACCCGACCGGGACCCAGTACTTC.

This chain links TRBV30 with TRBJ1-2; D is unclear. CDR1 and CDR2 from the germline V gene are GTSNPN and SVGIG (reference sequence). CDR3 length: 12 residues. The V end was cut by 3 bases, the J end by 8 bases, with 13 bases between. CDR3: CAWRPPGGGYTF. The CDR3 nucleotides read TGTGCCTGGAGGCCTCCAGGCGGGGGCTACACCTTC.

This clonotype was seen more than once but under ten times. The chain recombines TRBV6-5 with TRBJ1-3, with 10 bases lining up with TRBD1. V was pared by 2 bases and J by 4 bases, with 11 bases of the junction left unmatched. Germline loops: CDR1 MNHEY, CDR2 SVGAGI. The CDR3 is 18 amino acids. The CDR3 spells CASSYARQGASRGNTIYF. DNA for the CDR3: TGTGCCAGCAGTTACGCTAGACAGGGGGCTTCGCGGGGAAACACCATATATTTT.

This clonotype was detected a few times. The chain uses TRBV20-1 and TRBJ2-3; D gene ambiguous. This CDR3 has 12 amino acids. V lost 6 bases, J lost 6 bases, and 13 bases lay in between. Germline CDR1 reads DFQATT; CDR2 reads SNEGSKA (reference sequence). CDR3 nucleotide sequence: TGCAGTGCGCGCCTCCCGTTGGATACGCAGTATTTT. Protein: CSARLPLDTQYF.

This chain joins TRBV4-1 and TRBJ2-2, with 9 bases aligning to TRBD1. CDR3 length: 16 residues. V shed 2 bases, J shed 0 bases, and the junction held 1 base outside the gene matches. In germline, CDR1 is MGHRA, CDR2 YSYEKL. CDR3 amino acids: CASSQRQGANTGELFF. Written as DNA, the CDR3 is TGCGCCAGCAGCCAACGACAGGGGGCGAACACCGGGGAGCTGTTTTTT.

This clonotype was picked up a small number of times. This rearrangement joins TRBV3-1 to TRBJ2-5; D possibly corresponds to TRBD2 (5 bases). CDR3 length equals 19 residues. Germline-derived CDR1 and CDR2 are LGHDT and YNNKEL (reference sequence). V dropped 1 base and J dropped 2 bases, with 23 bases sitting between them. CDR3 loop: CASSQAYRMLVATQETQYF. As DNA, the CDR3 is TGTGCCAGCAGCCAAGCGTACCGGATGTTGGTAGCGACACAAGAGACCCAGTACTTC.

The V call is TRBV28, the J call TRBJ2-3, with a tentative D call TRBD2 (5 bases). From germline, CDR1 is MDHEN and CDR2 SYDVKM. This CDR3 is built from 16 residues. With 1 base removed from V and 2 bases from J, the gap between germline ends came to 13 bases. The CDR3 loop is CASSLSLVGITDTQYF. The CDR3 DNA follows: TGTGCCAGCAGTTTATCACTAGTGGGCATCACAGATACGCAGTATTTT. Full variable domain (rest looked up from reference TRBV28 and TRBJ2-3): DVKVTQSSRYLVKRTGEKVFLECVQDMDHENMFWYRQDPGLGLRLIYFSYDVKMKEKGDIPEGYSVSREKKERFSLILESASTNQTSMYLCASSLSLVGITDTQYFGPGTRLTVL.

This chain joins TRBV29-1 and TRBJ2-7, with 8 bases identical to TRBD2. This CDR3 comprises 14 residues. The trim removed 4 bases at V and 2 bases at J, leaving 7 bases unmatched. Germline V gene lookup returns CDR1 SQVTM and CDR2 ANQGSEA. CDR3 loop: CSVGGLAGAYEQYF. CDR3 DNA: TGCAGCGTTGGGGGGCTAGCGGGTGCCTACGAGCAGTACTTC.

This clonotype was counted between two and nine times. V and J are TRBV19 and TRBJ2-3; TRBD2 matches at 7 bases. The V segment lost 6 bases and the J segment 6 bases; nucleotides outside the gene matches: 6. CDR1 LNHDA and CDR2 SQIVND come from the germline V gene (reference sequence). The CDR3 totals 13 residues. The DNA of the CDR3 is TGTGCCAGTAGCGTCGGGAGGTGGGATACGCAGTATTTT. Its translation: CASSVGRWDTQYF.

J is TRBJ2-1 and V is TRBV6-2 or TRBV6-3; tentative D call: TRBD2 (6 bases). Germline V gene data show CDR1 as MNHEY and CDR2 as SVGEGT. This CDR3 has 13 residues. Trimming shortened V by 2 bases and J by 9 bases, and 11 bases separated the two germline ends. The CDR3 bases are TGTGCCAGCAGTTACCCGGGACTCTCTGAGCAGTTCTTC. The encoded protein is CASSYPGLSEQFF.

This clonotype was observed a handful of times. The rearrangement joins TRBV6-5 to TRBJ2-1; 7 bases agree with TRBD2. Trimming took 4 bases from V and 8 from J; bases not matched to a gene: 5. The germline V gene has CDR1 MNHEY and CDR2 SVGAGI. The CDR3 is 13 residues long. The CDR3: CASSWDREDEQFF. The DNA of the CDR3 is TGTGCCAGCAGTTGGGACCGGGAGGATGAGCAGTTCTTC.

V usage is TRBV15 and J usage is TRBJ2-7; D uncertain. Germline V gene lookup returns CDR1 LNHNV and CDR2 YYDKDF (reference sequence). The V end was cut by 0 bases, the J end by 3 bases, with 6 bases between. CDR3 length equals 13 residues. This chain's CDR3 is CATSREDGYEQYF. The DNA of the CDR3 is TGTGCCACCAGCAGAGAAGACGGCTACGAGCAGTACTTC.

This clonotype has just a few counts. The chain has TRBV7-2 and TRBJ1-2; D might be TRBD1 (5 bases). V was cut by 7 bases and J by 2 bases, with 14 bases left in between. CDR1 and CDR2 (germline): SGHTA, FQGNSA. CDR3 size: 14 residues. CDR3 residues: CASTIRDLNYGYTF. Written as DNA, the CDR3 is TGTGCCAGCACCATTCGGGACCTGAACTATGGCTACACCTTC.